The following is a T cell receptor (beta chain) sequence with its context. This specimen comes from a study of cytomegalovirus exposure and HLA in healthy donors. The CDR3 has 16 residues. V shed 2 bases and J shed 1 base, with 15 bases lying between them. Germline lookup yields CDR1 SGDLS and CDR2 YYNGEE. 13 Jbeta primers and 60 Vbeta primers were used for the PCR. Here immunoSEQ multiplex PCR was the method, and the copy in TCRdb shows in-frame clones only, minus some. This sample yields about 90,000 clones, of which around 71% are seen a single time; 2.1% belongs to the top ten. The source is a man aged 30 to 45 in good health and CMV-seronegative. The rearrangement uses TRBV9 and TRBJ2-5; TRBD1 might be the D (5 bases). The sequenced sample was PBMCs. The CDR3 region is CASSVPSGSGQETQYF. The CDR3 coding sequence is TGTGCCAGCAGCGTGCCATCAGGGTCGGGCCAAGAGACCCAGTACTTC.